This T cell receptor (beta chain) was captured in a study of Tregs in tolerant kidney transplant recipients (dated by TCRdb to between 2017 and 2020). In the study overall: The study applied TCRbeta sequencing to find donor-specific regulatory T cells before combined kidney and bone marrow transplantation and then followed those same cells after transplant. Results the study describes overall, beyond this receptor: In tolerant patients, the expansion of donor-specific Tregs was greater than global Treg expansion, suggesting that the expansion was antigen-driven rather than nonspecific. The study was constrained by small patient numbers, and validation of the findings is required in larger populations and under other immunosuppression protocols. Expanding Tregs with activated donor B cells appeared to identify the most biologically relevant and donor-specific TCRbeta repertoire. Although technical replication error seemed to be minimal, the question of biological reproducibility was not addressed directly. For some patients, the PCR primers changed as time went on, which meant samples from those patients could not be compared with one another at the nucleotide level.

Taken from the germline V gene, the CDR1 and CDR2 loops are ENHRY and SYGVKD. Including the terminal cysteine and phenylalanine, the CDR3 comprises 12 residues. The CDR3 DNA has 36 bases and is translated from base 1. At the junction V is shortened by 6 bases and J by 2 bases, with 8 bases in between. Related donors were used in the transplants with nonmyeloablative bone marrow transplantation, and mixed chimerism was transient in the human trials. Thawed PBMCs were FACS-sorted into unstimulated Tregs (CD4+CD25+CD127-), CD4+ non-Tregs (CD4+CD25-), CD4 cells and CD8 cells. The patients were a few recipients of combined kidney and bone marrow transplants from the ITN036ST trial, and samples were available only from these trial subjects. Healthy control blood was processed to PBMCs with a Ficoll density gradient and then cryopreserved, whereas patient PBMCs were collected both before and after transplant.

Genomic DNA was extracted from sorted cells with the QIAGEN DNeasy Blood and Tissue Kit for TCRbeta CDR3 sequencing. High-throughput TCRbeta CDR3 sequencing, including PCR amplification with bias correction and internal controls, was performed commercially through immunoSEQ. Processing in the source paper ran as follows. Unique productive TCRbeta sequences were defined by CDR3 nucleotide sequence when primers matched and otherwise by CDR3 amino acid sequence together with Vbeta and Jbeta genes. To correct for sorting error, sequences found in more than one sorted population at a frequency ratio of 2:1 or less were discarded, and the remaining shared sequences were assigned to the population with the higher frequency. Donor-reactive sequences were defined as at least 5-fold expanded in CFSE-low cells versus unstimulated cells, with frequency of at least 0.01% in CFSE-low cells. Repertoire divergence was quantified by Jensen-Shannon divergence calculated from the top 100 TCRbeta sequences ranked by frequency. When a sample had multiple sequencing runs, each run was corrected for sorting error separately and the runs were then pooled. TCRdb took this table from immuneACCESS and kept in-frame rearrangements with V and J called. Such tables lack part of the clones; where checked against another copy, unresolved V genes explain under half of the gap, and the rest is unexplained. That table supplies the V and J calls and clone size; D and trimming were determined from the DNA. The sample table lists fewer than 60,000 clones, roughly nine tenths of them with a count of one. Approximately 14% of the sample is in the top ten clones.

In this sample, this clone turned up a few times. The antigen it binds to is not known. Base quality data are lacking; no much larger clone is found one base away. This specimen was CD8+ T cells from blood (PBMCs), taken 24 months after the transplant. The receptor was derived from a human patient who received a combined kidney and bone marrow transplant. Following transplantation, part of the T cell population may be supplied by the graft donor rather than the patient. Recombination joined TRBV10-3 with TRBJ2-7; TRBD1 might be the D gene, on 6 matching bases. The nucleotides are TGTGCCATCAGGACAGGTACCTACGAGCAGTACTTC. Its coded protein is CAIRTGTYEQYF.